These T cell receptor beta chains were read from a single sample in a study of shared clonotypes between healthy human individuals. Assay used: immunoSEQ multiplex PCR; TCRdb lists only in-frame clones, some missing. This table holds about 2.1 million clones, roughly 93% found once. What was sequenced was naive CD8+ T cells from PBMCs. The receptors come from a man in his late teens or twenties in good health. Some clones in this sample may be carry-over from other donors' samples. CDR3s include the opening cysteine and the closing phenylalanine or tryptophan. The order of the fields is D gene, V gene, J gene, clone size, CDR3 protein, CDR3 DNA. A D gene is named only where the DNA matches it firmly. Clone size, where shown, is once, few, many, or a class for clones that have expanded.

-,TRBV4-3,TRBJ2-7,-,CASSQDWGSEQYF,TGCGCCAGCAGCCAAGATTGGGGGTCCGAGCAGTACTTC
TRBD2,TRBV7-9,TRBJ2-1,-,CASSYRSGRAINEQFF,TGTGCCAGCAGCTATAGAAGCGGGAGGGCCATCAATGAGCAGTTCTTC
TRBD1,TRBV28,TRBJ1-5,-,CASSLTGDQPQHF,TGTGCCAGCAGTTTGACAGGGGATCAGCCCCAGCATTTT
TRBD1,TRBV5-1,TRBJ2-6,-,CASSLLSVRGRYTGANVLTF,TGCGCCAGCAGCTTGCTGTCCGTCAGGGGGCGGTATACTGGGGCCAACGTCCTGACTTTC
-,TRBV6-1,TRBJ2-5,once,CASRALWGVQETQYF,TGTGCCAGCAGAGCTCTATGGGGGGTCCAAGAGACCCAGTACTTC
TRBD1,TRBV4-1,TRBJ1-3,once,CASSQGQGALNTIYF,TGCGCCAGCAGCCAGGGACAGGGGGCATTAAACACCATATATTTT
-,TRBV6-5,TRBJ2-7,-,CASSPEQSLIYEQYF,TGTGCCAGCAGCCCCGAACAAAGCCTCATCTACGAGCAGTACTTC
TRBD2,TRBV7-2,TRBJ2-7,-,CASSTRGLAGEQYF,TGTGCCAGCAGCACACGTGGACTAGCGGGCGAGCAGTACTTC
-,TRBV30,TRBJ1-2,-,CAWTGSLANYGYTF,TGTGCCTGGACCGGGTCCTTAGCTAACTATGGCTACACCTTC
TRBD1,TRBV19,TRBJ1-3,once,CASSIWDRSGNTIYF,TGTGCCAGTAGTATCTGGGACAGATCGGGAAACACCATATATTTT
-,TRBV5-1,TRBJ1-2,few,CASSLGRNYGYTF,TGCGCCAGCAGCTTGGGCAGGAACTATGGCTACACCTTC
TRBD1,TRBV4-3,TRBJ2-5,-,CASSQGRGGAETQYF,TGCGCCAGCAGCCAAGGAAGAGGGGGCGCAGAGACCCAGTACTTC
-,TRBV19,TRBJ1-4,-,CASSMDLFATNEKLFF,TGTGCCAGTAGTATGGATCTGTTTGCAACTAATGAAAAACTGTTTTTT
-,TRBV7-9,TRBJ1-1,-,CASSLAFPLSPGAFF,TGTGCCAGCAGCTTAGCTTTTCCCCTTTCCCCGGGAGCTTTCTTT
-,TRBV19,TRBJ1-2,-,CASRSQQTYYGYTF,TGTGCCAGTAGATCCCAGCAGACCTACTATGGCTACACCTTC
-,TRBV12-5,TRBJ1-1,-,CASAWDGGHTEAFF,TGTGCTAGTGCCTGGGACGGGGGCCACACTGAAGCTTTCTTT
TRBD1,TRBV7-7,TRBJ2-3,-,CASSRWTGPTDTQYF,TGTGCCAGCAGCAGATGGACAGGGCCCACAGATACGCAGTATTTT
TRBD2,TRBV9,TRBJ2-5,-,CASSSRTSTQETQYF,TGTGCCAGCAGCTCCCGGACTAGCACGCAAGAGACCCAGTACTTC
-,TRBV29-1,TRBJ2-1,-,CSVEAVRSSYNEQFF,TGCAGCGTTGAGGCAGTCAGGAGCTCCTACAATGAGCAGTTCTTC
-,TRBV4-2,TRBJ2-7,-,CASSQEVAVTYEQYF,TGTGCCAGCAGCCAAGAGGTAGCGGTAACCTACGAGCAGTACTTC
TRBD1,TRBV5-1,TRBJ2-7,once,CASSLTTGVTSYEQYF,TGCGCCAGCAGCTTGACTACAGGGGTAACCTCCTACGAGCAGTACTTC
TRBD1,TRBV4-1,TRBJ1-1,-,CASSPEGGYTEAFF,TGCGCCAGCAGCCCCGAAGGGGGCTACACTGAAGCTTTCTTT
-,TRBV2,TRBJ2-7,-,CASRLNRLPDYEQYF,TGTGCCAGCAGGCTAAACCGTCTACCCGATTACGAGCAGTACTTC
-,TRBV10-1,TRBJ2-2,-,CASSESPHTGELFF,TGCGCCAGCAGTGAGTCGCCCCACACCGGGGAGCTGTTTTTT
-,TRBV28,TRBJ1-1,-,CASSMGSPNTEAFF,TGTGCCAGCAGTATGGGCTCCCCGAACACTGAAGCTTTCTTT
-,TRBV9,TRBJ1-1,-,CASSVVPVGGKNTEAFF,TGTGCCAGCAGCGTAGTCCCTGTCGGGGGGAAGAACACTGAAGCTTTCTTT
-,TRBV27,TRBJ2-7,-,CASSLSRGAAYSYEQYF,TGTGCCAGCAGTTTATCACGGGGGGCGGCCTACTCCTACGAGCAGTACTTC
-,TRBV7-9,TRBJ2-7,-,CASSLADNSYEQYF,TGTGCCAGCAGCCTGGCGGACAATTCCTACGAGCAGTACTTC
-,TRBV2,TRBJ1-2,-,CASSEALLGIDFYGYTF,TGTGCCAGCAGTGAAGCGCTTCTAGGGATAGACTTCTATGGCTACACCTTC
TRBD2,TRBV7-9,TRBJ2-2,-,CASSALAGERNTGELFF,TGTGCCAGCAGCGCACTAGCGGGAGAACGGAACACCGGGGAGCTGTTTTTT
-,TRBV10-3,TRBJ2-3,-,CAIRLFESADTQYF,TGTGCCATCAGGCTGTTCGAGTCGGCAGATACGCAGTATTTT
-,TRBV7-9,TRBJ2-7,-,CASSPPRPLYEQYF,TGTGCCAGCAGCCCCCCCCGCCCCCTTTACGAGCAGTACTTC
-,TRBV5-6,TRBJ1-4,-,CASSLVANEKLFF,TGTGCCAGCAGCTTGGTAGCTAATGAAAAACTGTTTTTT
-,TRBV28,TRBJ1-5,-,CASSQLPRQPQHF,TGTGCCAGCAGCCAACTACCACGCCAGCCCCAGCATTTT
-,TRBV6-4,TRBJ2-7,once,CASSDRHSKPSLEQYF,TGTGCCAGCAGTGACAGGCACTCTAAACCATCACTCGAGCAGTACTTC
-,TRBV30,TRBJ2-3,-,CAWSGHRAPLFTDTQYF,TGTGCCTGGAGTGGTCACCGGGCCCCGCTGTTCACAGATACGCAGTATTTT
TRBD2,TRBV27,TRBJ2-7,-,CASSFTGTSYEQYF,TGTGCCAGCAGTTTTACCGGGACTAGCTACGAGCAGTACTTC
TRBD2,TRBV7-8,TRBJ2-1,-,CASSLLREGSYNEQFF,TGTGCCAGCAGCTTATTGCGGGAGGGATCATACAATGAGCAGTTCTTC
-,TRBV9,TRBJ1-3,-,CASSVVGATSGNTIYF,TGTGCCAGCAGCGTAGTGGGGGCCACCTCTGGAAACACCATATATTTT
-,TRBV5-6,TRBJ2-7,-,CASSLGVGHYEQYF,TGTGCCAGCAGCTTGGGGGTAGGCCACTACGAGCAGTACTTC
TRBD1,TRBV9,TRBJ1-2,-,CASSIAGTGNGYTF,TGTGCCAGCAGCATTGCCGGGACAGGGAACGGCTACACCTTC
-,TRBV27,TRBJ2-7,-,CASRHDPNSYEQYF,TGTGCCAGCAGACACGACCCCAACTCCTACGAGCAGTACTTC